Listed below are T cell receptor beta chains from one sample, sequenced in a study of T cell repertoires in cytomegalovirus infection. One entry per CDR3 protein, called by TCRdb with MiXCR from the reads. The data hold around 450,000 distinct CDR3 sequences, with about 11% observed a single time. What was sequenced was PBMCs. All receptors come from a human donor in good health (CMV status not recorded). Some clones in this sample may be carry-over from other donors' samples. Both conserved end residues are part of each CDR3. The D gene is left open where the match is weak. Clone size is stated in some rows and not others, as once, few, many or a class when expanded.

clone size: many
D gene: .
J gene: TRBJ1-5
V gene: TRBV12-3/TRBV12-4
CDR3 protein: CASSLRTNQPQHF
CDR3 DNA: TGTGCCAGCAGCTTGAGAACGAATCAGCCCCAGCATTTT

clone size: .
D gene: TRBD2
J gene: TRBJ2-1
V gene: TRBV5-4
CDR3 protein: CASRAGTSGTRNEQFF
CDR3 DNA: TGTGCCAGCAGGGCCGGGACTAGCGGGACCCGTAATGAGCAGTTCTTC

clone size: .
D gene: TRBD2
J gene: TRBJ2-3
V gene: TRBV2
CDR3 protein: CASSGSSGRGDTQYF
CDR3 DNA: TGTGCCAGCAGTGGTTCTAGCGGGAGGGGAGATACGCAGTATTTT

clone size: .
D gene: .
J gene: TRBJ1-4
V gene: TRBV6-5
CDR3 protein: CASRLGPNNEKLFF
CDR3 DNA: TGTGCCAGCCGTTTAGGGCCTAATAATGAAAAACTGTTTTTT

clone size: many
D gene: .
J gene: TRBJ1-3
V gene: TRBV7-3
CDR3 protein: CASSLQQGKGNTIYF
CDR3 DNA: TGTGCCAGCAGCTTGCAGCAGGGGAAGGGAAACACCATATATTTT

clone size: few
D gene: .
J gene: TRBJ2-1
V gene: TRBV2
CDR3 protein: CASSEEGELEQFF
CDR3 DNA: TGTGCCAGCAGTGAAGAAGGGGAGCTTGAGCAGTTCTTC

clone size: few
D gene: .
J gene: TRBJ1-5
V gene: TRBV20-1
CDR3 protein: CSASTEYSNQPQHF
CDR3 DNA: TGCAGTGCTTCCACCGAATATAGCAATCAGCCCCAGCATTTT

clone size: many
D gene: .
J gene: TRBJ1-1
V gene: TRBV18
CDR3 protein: CASSPWTDYSTEAFF
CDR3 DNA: TGTGCCAGCTCACCCTGGACGGACTACAGCACTGAAGCTTTCTTT

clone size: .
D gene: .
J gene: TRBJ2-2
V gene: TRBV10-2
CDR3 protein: CASRPVDTGELFF
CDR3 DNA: TGCGCCAGCAGGCCGGTTGACACCGGGGAGCTGTTTTTT

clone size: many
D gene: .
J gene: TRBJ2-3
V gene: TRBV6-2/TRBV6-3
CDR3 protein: CASSYGSENTDTQYF
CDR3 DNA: TGTGCCAGCAGTTACGGGTCCGAAAACACAGATACGCAGTATTTT

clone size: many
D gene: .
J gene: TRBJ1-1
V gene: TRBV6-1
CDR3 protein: CASSRDGTNTEAFF
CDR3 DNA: TGTGCCAGCAGTAGGGACGGTACGAACACTGAAGCTTTCTTT

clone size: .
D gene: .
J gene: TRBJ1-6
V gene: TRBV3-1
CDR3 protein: CASSHPTGVDSNSPLHF
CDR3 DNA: TGTGCCAGCAGCCATCCCACGGGGGTTGACTCTAATTCACCCCTCCACTTT

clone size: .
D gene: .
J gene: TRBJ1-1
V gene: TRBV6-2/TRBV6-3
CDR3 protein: CASRRGGRQLEAFF
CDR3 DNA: TGTGCCAGCAGACGGGGGGGACGGCAGCTTGAAGCTTTCTTT

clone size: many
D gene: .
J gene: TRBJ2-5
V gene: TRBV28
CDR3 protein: CASSSSPTETQYF
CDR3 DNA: TGTGCCAGCAGTTCGTCCCCGACGGAGACCCAGTACTTC

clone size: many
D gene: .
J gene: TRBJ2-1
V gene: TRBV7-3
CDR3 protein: CASSLRTTGSYNEQFF
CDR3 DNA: TGTGCCAGCAGCCTCCGGACTACTGGGTCCTACAATGAGCAGTTCTTC

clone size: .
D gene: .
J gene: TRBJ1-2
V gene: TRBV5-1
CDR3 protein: CASSLDLGVKVYTF
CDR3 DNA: TGCGCCAGCAGCTTGGATCTAGGGGTGAAGGTCTACACCTTC

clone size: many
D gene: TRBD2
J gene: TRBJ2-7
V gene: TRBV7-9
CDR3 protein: CASSLEASGRGEQYF
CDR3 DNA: TGTGCCAGCAGCTTAGAGGCTAGCGGGAGGGGAGAGCAGTACTTC

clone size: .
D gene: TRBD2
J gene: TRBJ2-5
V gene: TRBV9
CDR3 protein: CASSAGLAGGLEETQYF
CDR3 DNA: TGTGCCAGCAGCGCCGGACTAGCGGGGGGGCTTGAAGAGACCCAGTACTTC

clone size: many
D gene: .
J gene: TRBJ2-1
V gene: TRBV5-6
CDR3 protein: CASSPQGSYNEQFF
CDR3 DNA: TGTGCCAGCAGTCCTCAGGGATCCTACAATGAGCAGTTCTTC

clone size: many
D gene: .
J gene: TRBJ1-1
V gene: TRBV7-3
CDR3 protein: CASSLSGNSEAFF
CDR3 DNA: TGTGCCAGCAGCTTATCAGGGAACTCTGAAGCTTTCTTT

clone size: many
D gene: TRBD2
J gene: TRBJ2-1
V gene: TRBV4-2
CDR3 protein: CASSEVSSGYNEQFF
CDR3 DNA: TGTGCCAGCAGCGAAGTGTCTAGCGGGTATAATGAGCAGTTCTTC

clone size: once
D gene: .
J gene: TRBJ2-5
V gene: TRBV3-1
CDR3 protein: CASSQVGHQETQYF
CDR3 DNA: TGTGCCAGCAGCCAAGTTGGTCACCAAGAGACCCAGTACTTC

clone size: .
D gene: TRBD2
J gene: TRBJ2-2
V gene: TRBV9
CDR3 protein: CASSPRLAGGLSTGELFF
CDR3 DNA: TGTGCCAGCAGCCCGAGACTAGCGGGGGGGCTAAGCACCGGGGAGCTGTTTTTT

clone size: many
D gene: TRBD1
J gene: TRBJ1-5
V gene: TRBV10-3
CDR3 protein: CAIRDRGRWRGNQPQHF
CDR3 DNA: TGTGCCATCAGGGACAGGGGCAGGTGGAGGGGCAATCAGCCCCAGCATTTT

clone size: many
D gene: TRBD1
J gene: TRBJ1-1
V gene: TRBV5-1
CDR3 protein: CASSLGYTGVNTEAFF
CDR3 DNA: TGCGCCAGCAGCTTGGGGTATACAGGGGTTAACACTGAAGCTTTCTTT

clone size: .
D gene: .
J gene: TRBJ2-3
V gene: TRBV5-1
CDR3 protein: CASSLDPPSTDTQYF
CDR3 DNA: TGCGCCAGCAGCTTGGACCCGCCTAGCACAGATACGCAGTATTTT

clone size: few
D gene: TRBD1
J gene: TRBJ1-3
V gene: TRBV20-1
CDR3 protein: CSADRVDGNTIYF
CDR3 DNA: TGCAGTGCGGACAGGGTTGATGGAAACACCATATATTTT

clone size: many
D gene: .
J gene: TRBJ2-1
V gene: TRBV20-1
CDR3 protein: CSARGVGSSYNEQFF
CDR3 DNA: TGCAGTGCTAGAGGTGTGGGTAGCTCCTACAATGAGCAGTTCTTC

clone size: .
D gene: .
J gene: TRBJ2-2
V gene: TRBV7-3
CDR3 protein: CASNLTRTGELFF
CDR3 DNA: TGTGCCAGCAACTTAACGCGGACCGGGGAGCTGTTTTTT

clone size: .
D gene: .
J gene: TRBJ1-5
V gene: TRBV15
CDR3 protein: CATSRSGGGGSNQPQHF
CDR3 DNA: TGTGCCACCAGCAGGTCCGGAGGAGGTGGTAGCAATCAGCCCCAGCATTTT

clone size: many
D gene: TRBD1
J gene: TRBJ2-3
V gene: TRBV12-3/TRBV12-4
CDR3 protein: CASRAPTGKGTDTQYF
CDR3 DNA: TGTGCCAGCAGGGCTCCGACAGGGAAAGGCACAGATACGCAGTATTTT

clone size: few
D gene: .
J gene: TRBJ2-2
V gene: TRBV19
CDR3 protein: CASSIGLTTTGELFF
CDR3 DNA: TGTGCCAGTAGTATAGGACTAACGACGACCGGGGAGCTGTTTTTT

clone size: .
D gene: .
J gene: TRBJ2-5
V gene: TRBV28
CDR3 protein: CASTTGERETQYF
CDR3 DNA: TGTGCCAGCACCACCGGAGAACGAGAGACCCAGTACTTC

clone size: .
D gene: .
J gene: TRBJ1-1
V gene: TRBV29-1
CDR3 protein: CSVAGVTSKAFF
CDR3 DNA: TGCAGCGTTGCAGGGGTTACGAGCAAAGCTTTCTTT

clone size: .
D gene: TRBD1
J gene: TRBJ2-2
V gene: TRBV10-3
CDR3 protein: CAIRDRHRDRDTGELFF
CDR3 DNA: TGTGCCATCAGGGACCGCCACCGGGACAGGGACACCGGGGAGCTGTTTTTT

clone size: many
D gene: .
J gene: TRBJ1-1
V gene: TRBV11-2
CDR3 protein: CASSPRPGANTEAFF
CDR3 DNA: TGTGCCAGCAGCCCGCGGCCGGGGGCGAACACTGAAGCTTTCTTT

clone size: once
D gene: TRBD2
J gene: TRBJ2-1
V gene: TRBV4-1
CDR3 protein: CASSQDRRGVYNEQFF
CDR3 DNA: TGCGCCAGCAGCCAAGACAGGCGGGGGGTTTACAATGAGCAGTTCTTC

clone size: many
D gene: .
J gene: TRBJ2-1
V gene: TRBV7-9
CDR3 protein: CASSSSVEVPTSSSYNEQFF
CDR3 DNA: TGTGCCAGCAGCTCCTCGGTGGAGGTGCCGACCAGTAGCTCCTACAATGAGCAGTTCTTC

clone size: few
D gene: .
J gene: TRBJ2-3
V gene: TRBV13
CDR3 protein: CASIGTGKLTDTQYF
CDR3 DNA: TGTGCCAGCATCGGGACTGGAAAATTAACAGATACGCAGTATTTT

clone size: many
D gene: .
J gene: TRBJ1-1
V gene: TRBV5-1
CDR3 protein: CASSLEQGTEAFF
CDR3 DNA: TGCGCCAGCAGCTTGGAACAGGGCACTGAAGCTTTCTTT

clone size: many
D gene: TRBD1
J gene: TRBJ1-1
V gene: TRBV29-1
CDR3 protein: CSVEETGQGLTEAFF
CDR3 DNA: TGCAGCGTTGAAGAAACAGGACAGGGCCTCACTGAAGCTTTCTTT

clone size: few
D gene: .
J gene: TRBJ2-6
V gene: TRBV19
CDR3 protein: CATAGKVANVLTF
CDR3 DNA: TGTGCCACCGCAGGAAAGGTAGCCAACGTCCTGACTTTC

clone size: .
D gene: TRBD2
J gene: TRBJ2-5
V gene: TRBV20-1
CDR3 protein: CSARGRAGGRETQYF
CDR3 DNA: TGCAGTGCTAGAGGTCGAGCGGGGGGAAGAGAGACCCAGTACTTC

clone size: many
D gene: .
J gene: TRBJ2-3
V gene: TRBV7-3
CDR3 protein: CASSFGGTATDTQYF
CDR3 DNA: TGTGCCAGCAGCTTCGGCGGGACAGCGACAGATACGCAGTATTTT

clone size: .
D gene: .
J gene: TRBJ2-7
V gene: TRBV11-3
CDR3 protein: CASRTISDSYEQYF
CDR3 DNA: TGTGCCAGCAGGACCATCTCGGACTCCTACGAGCAGTACTTC

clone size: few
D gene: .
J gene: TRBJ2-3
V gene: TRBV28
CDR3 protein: CASAVQTDTQYF
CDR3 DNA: TGTGCCAGCGCGGTGCAGACAGATACGCAGTATTTT

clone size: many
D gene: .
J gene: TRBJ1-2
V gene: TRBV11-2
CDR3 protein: CASSSIIYGYTF
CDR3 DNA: TGTGCCAGCAGCTCTATCATTTATGGCTACACCTTC

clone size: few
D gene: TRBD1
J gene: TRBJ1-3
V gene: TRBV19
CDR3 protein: CASSDRESGNTIYF
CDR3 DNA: TGTGCCAGTAGCGACAGGGAATCTGGAAACACCATATATTTT

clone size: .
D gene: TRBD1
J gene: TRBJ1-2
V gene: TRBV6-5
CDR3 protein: CASSYFPGTGTNYGYTF
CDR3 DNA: TGTGCCAGCAGTTACTTTCCCGGGACAGGGACAAACTATGGCTACACCTTC

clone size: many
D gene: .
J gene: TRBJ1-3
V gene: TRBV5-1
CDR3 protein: CASSRDNGNTIYF
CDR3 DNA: TGCGCCAGCAGCCGTGACAATGGAAACACCATATATTTT

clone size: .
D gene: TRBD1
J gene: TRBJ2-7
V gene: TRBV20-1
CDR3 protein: CSALSGTGGWYEQYF
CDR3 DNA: TGCAGTGCGTTATCCGGGACAGGGGGCTGGTACGAGCAGTACTTC

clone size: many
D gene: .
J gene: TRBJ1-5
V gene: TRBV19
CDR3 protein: CASSIGGLGQPQHF
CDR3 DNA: TGTGCCAGTAGTATAGGAGGACTCGGTCAGCCCCAGCATTTT

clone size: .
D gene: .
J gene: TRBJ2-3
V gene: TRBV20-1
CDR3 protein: CSAKRGAATDTQYF
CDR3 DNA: TGCAGTGCTAAGAGGGGCGCGGCCACAGATACGCAGTATTTT

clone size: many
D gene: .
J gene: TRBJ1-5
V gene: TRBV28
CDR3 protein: CASTVTPSNQPQHF
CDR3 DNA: TGTGCCAGCACTGTGACACCAAGCAATCAGCCCCAGCATTTT

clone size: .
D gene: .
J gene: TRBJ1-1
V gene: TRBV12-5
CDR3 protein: CASGLVPPTEAFF
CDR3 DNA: TGTGCTAGTGGTTTGGTACCACCAACCGAAGCTTTCTTT

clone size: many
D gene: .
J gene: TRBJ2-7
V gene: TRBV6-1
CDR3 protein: CASSRGGSGHEQYF
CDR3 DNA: TGTGCCAGCAGCCGAGGGGGGTCAGGCCACGAGCAGTACTTC

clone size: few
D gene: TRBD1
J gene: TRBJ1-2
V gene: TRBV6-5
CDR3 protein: CASSMTGGYGYTF
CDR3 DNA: TGTGCCAGCAGTATGACAGGGGGCTATGGCTACACCTTC

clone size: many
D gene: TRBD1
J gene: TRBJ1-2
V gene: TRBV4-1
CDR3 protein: CASSERSWTGRNYGYTF
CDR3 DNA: TGCGCCAGCAGCGAACGGTCTTGGACAGGGAGGAACTATGGCTACACCTTC

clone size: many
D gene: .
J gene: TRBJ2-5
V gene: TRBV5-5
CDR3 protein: CASSLSITPSRVQETQYF
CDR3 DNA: TGTGCCAGCAGCTTAAGTATAACCCCCTCCAGGGTCCAAGAGACCCAGTACTTC

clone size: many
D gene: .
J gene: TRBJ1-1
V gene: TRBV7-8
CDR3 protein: CASSLVSEGEAFF
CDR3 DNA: TGTGCCAGCAGCTTAGTAAGCGAGGGTGAAGCTTTCTTT